The 19 T cell receptor beta chains listed next were all sequenced from one sample in a study of blood T cell repertoires in COVID-19. Generated by immunoSEQ multiplex PCR, the TCRdb table keeps only in-frame clones and is missing some. The profile covers about 47,000 clones, with 80% to 85% appearing a single time and 6.5% to 9% taken by the ten largest. Sequenced material: peripheral blood. The receptors were sampled from a man aged 55-75 years with active COVID-19.

In its sample, this clone was seen once. The chain is built from TRBV11-3 and TRBJ2-1; 8 bases agree with TRBD2. The CDR3 has 16 amino acids. With V trimmed by 4 bases and J by 0 bases, 5 bases remained unmatched. Germline V gene lookup returns CDR1 SGHNT and CDR2 YENEEA. Here the CDR3 reads CASSSKTSGSYNEQFF. In DNA form, the CDR3 reads TGTGCCAGCAGCTCGAAAACTAGCGGCTCCTACAATGAGCAGTTCTTC.

This chain uses TRBV30 with TRBJ2-3, with TRBD1 matching over 9 bases. The V gene's germline CDR1 is GTSNPN and CDR2 SVGIG (reference sequence). The V gene end was trimmed by 3 bases and the J gene end by 4 bases; junction bases not matched to a gene: 5. The CDR3 extends over 14 amino acids. The CDR3 DNA is TGTGCCTGGAGGGACAGGGGAGGAGCAGATACGCAGTATTTT. Its translation: CAWRDRGGADTQYF. Supplemented by reference TRBV30 and TRBJ2-3, the full variable domain reads SQTIHQWPATLVQPVGSPLSLECTVEGTSNPNLYWYRQAAGRGLQLLFYSVGIGQISSEVPQNLSASRPQDRQFILSSKKLLLSDSGFYLCAWRDRGGADTQYFGPGTRLTVL.

V usage is TRBV11-2 and J usage is TRBJ1-2; D not resolved. Germline CDR1 SGHAT, CDR2 FQNNGV. The CDR3 is made up of 17 amino acids. The ends were cut back, 2 bases at V and 3 bases at J, with 19 bases in the middle. The chain's CDR3 is CASSLSREGGSYYGYTF. The CDR3, as DNA: TGTGCCAGCAGCTTAAGTCGGGAGGGAGGTAGTTACTATGGCTACACCTTC.

The chain recombines TRBV5-1 with TRBJ2-1; D perhaps matches TRBD2 (5 bases). Germline values: CDR1 SGHRS, CDR2 YFSETQ. Trimming stripped 1 base from V and 0 bases from J, with 8 bases between. The CDR3 is made up of 15 amino acids. CDR3 sequence: CASSLTGSSYNEQFF. In DNA, the CDR3 is TGCGCCAGCAGCTTGACGGGGAGCTCCTACAATGAGCAGTTCTTC.

The chain couples TRBV10-2 to TRBJ2-5; weak D call: TRBD1 (6 bases). This CDR3 is 15 amino acids long. Trimming took off 2 bases at V and 5 bases at J, with 15 bases between the two ends. Germline V gene lookup returns CDR1 WSHSY and CDR2 SAAADI. The CDR3 sequence: CASSESRGAEETQYF. The CDR3 DNA is TGCGCCAGCAGTGAGAGCAGGGGAGCGGAGGAGACCCAGTACTTC.

The chain carries TRBV24-1 and TRBJ2-1; 8 bases match TRBD2. CDR1 and CDR2 (germline): KGHDR, SFDVKD. V dropped 7 bases and J dropped 6; count of bases not matched to a gene: 10. There are 15 residues in the CDR3. The DNA of the CDR3 is TGTGCCACCAGCGAAACCAGCGGGGGATCCAATGAGCAGTTCTTC. It codes for CATSETSGGSNEQFF.

The genes are TRBV6-5 and TRBJ2-1; the D is unclear. Germline V gene data show CDR1 as MNHEY and CDR2 as SVGAGI. V lost 6 bases to trimming and J lost 10 bases, with 10 bases between them. This CDR3 contains 11 residues. DNA of the CDR3: TGTGCCAGCAGACGAGGTGGGGAGCAGTTCTTC. Translation: CASRRGGEQFF.

The chain links TRBV6-4 to TRBJ2-2, with 11 bases that match TRBD2. CDR3 size: 17 residues. With V trimmed by 3 bases and J by 4 bases, 7 bases remained unmatched. CDR1 and CDR2 from the germline V gene are MRHNA and SNTAGT. The CDR3 region is CASSEGLAELSTGELFF. The CDR3 bases are TGTGCCAGCAGTGAGGGACTAGCGGAACTCAGCACCGGGGAGCTGTTTTTT.

J is TRBJ2-7 and V is TRBV6-5, with 10 bases that match TRBD2. The J segment lost 1 base and the V segment lost 2 bases, leaving 2 bases of the junction unmatched. CDR1 is MNHEY and CDR2 is SVGAGI in the germline V gene. This CDR3 spans 15 amino acids. The CDR3 nucleotides read TGTGCCAGCAGTTACGAGACTAGCGGGTCCTACGAGCAGTACTTC. The encoded protein is CASSYETSGSYEQYF.

The genes are TRBV5-1 and TRBJ2-4; TRBD2 might be the D (6 bases). The V gene lost 7 bases and the J gene lost 7 bases, with 18 bases spanning the gap. Germline CDR1 and CDR2: SGHRS and YFSETQ. The CDR3 is made up of 14 amino acids. This CDR3 reads CASRPGVGNNIQYF. CDR3 bases: TGCGCCAGCCGACCGGGAGTCGGAAATAACATTCAGTACTTC.

This sequence joins TRBV4-3 and TRBJ2-3, with D possibly matching TRBD1 (6 bases). V lost 2 bases and J 3 bases, leaving 12 bases between the germline ends. The CDR3 sequence is 15 residues long. CDR1 is LGHNA and CDR2 is YSLEER in the germline V gene. The CDR3 reads CASSQFGRGTDTQYF. As DNA, the CDR3 is TGCGCCAGCAGCCAATTCGGCAGGGGAACAGATACGCAGTATTTT.

The gene calls are TRBV7-2 and TRBJ2-7; 11 bases are shared with TRBD2. The CDR3 sequence is 17 residues long. From germline, CDR1 is SGHTA and CDR2 FQGNSA. The V segment lost 4 bases and the J segment 5 bases; nucleotides outside the gene matches: 13. CDR3: CASSSLAGGRVKHEQYF. The CDR3 DNA sequence: TGTGCCAGCAGCTCTCTAGCGGGAGGTAGGGTAAAGCACGAGCAGTACTTC.

The gene calls are TRBV9 and TRBJ2-7; 7 nucleotides line up with TRBD1. With V trimmed by 3 bases and J by 6 bases, 9 bases remained unmatched. Germline CDR1 reads SGDLS; CDR2 reads YYNGEE. There are 14 residues in the CDR3. In nucleotides, the CDR3 is TGTGCCAGCAGCGCGACAGGGATGGGAGCCGAGCAGTACTTC. It yields the protein CASSATGMGAEQYF.

The rearrangement joins TRBV5-4 to TRBJ2-5; maybe TRBD2 (6 bases). Germline CDR1 is SGHNT and CDR2 is YYREEE (reference sequence). The CDR3 length is 14 residues. V was shortened by 4 bases and J by 1 base, with 11 bases between the two germline ends. The CDR3 coding sequence is TGTGCCAGCAGCGGCGGGGTCACCCAAGAGACCCAGTACTTC. Protein: CASSGGVTQETQYF.

V and J are TRBV30 and TRBJ2-1, with 14 bases identical to TRBD2. Germline assignment: CDR1 GTSNPN and CDR2 SVGIG (reference sequence). This CDR3 spans 19 amino acids. With 1 base clipped from V and 0 bases from J, the junction kept 8 bases outside the gene matches. Here the CDR3 DNA reads TGTGCCTGGAGTGCTAAGGGACTAGCGGGGGTGAGCTCCTACAATGAGCAGTTCTTC. Amino acid sequence: CAWSAKGLAGVSSYNEQFF.

This chain links TRBV29-1 with TRBJ2-3; 12 bases fit TRBD2. With V trimmed by 6 bases and J by 5 bases, 6 bases remained unmatched. Germline CDR1 reads SQVTM; CDR2 reads ANQGSEA. The length of the CDR3 is 14 residues. Here the CDR3 DNA reads TGCAGCGTGGAGACTAGCGGGAGCGGAGATACGCAGTATTTT. Translation: CSVETSGSGDTQYF.

CDR3 residues: CASSLNRGSYANEQFF. In DNA, the CDR3 is TGTGCCAGCAGCTTAAACAGGGGAAGTTATGCCAATGAGCAGTTCTTC. This chain links TRBV11-3 with TRBJ2-1; 7 nucleotides line up with TRBD1. With 2 bases clipped from V and 6 bases from J, the junction kept 10 bases outside the gene matches. CDR1 is SGHNT and CDR2 is YENEEA in the germline V gene. The CDR3 runs 16 residues. The whole variable domain, filled in from reference TRBV11-3 and TRBJ2-1, reads EAGVVQSPRYKIIEKKQPVAFWCNPISGHNTLYWYLQNLGQGPELLIRYENEEAVDDSQLPKDRFSAERLKGVDSTLKIQPAELGDSAVYLCASSLNRGSYANEQFFGPGTRLTVL.

V gene TRBV7-9 combines with J gene TRBJ2-1; 9 positions agree with TRBD2. Trimming at V came to 2 bases and at J to 8 bases, leaving 4 bases not matched to a gene. Germline CDR1 is SEHNR and CDR2 is FQNEAQ (reference sequence). The CDR3 contains 14 residues. The CDR3 spells CASSLPAGGDEQFF. The CDR3 nucleotides are TGTGCCAGCAGCTTACCAGCGGGAGGTGATGAGCAGTTCTTC.

The chain is built from TRBV23-1 and TRBJ1-6; no firm D call. TRBV23-1 qualifies as an ORF whose function is uncertain. V lost 4 bases, J lost 9 bases, and 16 bases lay in between. This CDR3 comprises 15 residues. The CDR3 region has the DNA TGCGCCAGCAGTCGCCCGGACTTGGGGAGTTCACCCCTCCACTTT. Its translation is CASSRPDLGSSPLHF.